This passage covers 6 T cell receptor beta chains from one sample sequenced in a study of shared clonotypes between healthy human individuals. Some clones are missing from TCRdb's copy, which holds only in-frame ones; the method was immunoSEQ multiplex PCR. The sample includes about 470,000 clones, about four fifths of them seen just once. The sample comprised PBMCs. The source of these receptors is a middle-aged woman in good health. Some clones in this sample may be carry-over from other donors' samples.

This clone was found once. This rearrangement joins TRBV14 to TRBJ1-2; D is uncertain. The CDR3 sequence is 13 residues long. V was pared by 4 bases and J by 6 bases, with 12 bases between. Germline loops: CDR1 SGHDN, CDR2 FVKESK. CDR3: CASSRTRRDGYTF. The DNA of the CDR3 is TGTGCCAGCAGCCGTACTCGACGGGATGGCTACACCTTC. The complete variable domain, with remaining parts taken from reference TRBV14 and TRBJ1-2, reads EAGVTQFPSHSVIEKGQTVTLRCDPISGHDNLYWYRRVMGKEIKFLLHFVKESKQDESGMPNNRFLAERTGGTYSTLKVQPAELEDSGVYFCASSRTRRDGYTFGSGTRLTVV.

The chain combines TRBV19 with TRBJ1-1; D is unclear. Deletions cut 7 bases from V and 2 bases from J, with 8 bases between. This CDR3 spans 12 amino acids. Germline CDR1 reads LNHDA; CDR2 reads SQIVND (reference sequence). CDR3 DNA: TGTGCCAGTAAGGACGGAAACACTGAAGCTTTCTTT. This translates into CASKDGNTEAFF.

The chain uses TRBV5-1 and TRBJ2-3; the D is unclear. Germline-derived CDR1 and CDR2 are SGHRS and YFSETQ. V gave up 0 bases and J gave up 2 bases, with 7 bases separating them. The CDR3 contains 14 residues. The CDR3 coding sequence is TGCGCCAGCAGCTTGGATGCGGTCACAGATACGCAGTATTTT. It is translated as CASSLDAVTDTQYF. Filled out from reference TRBV5-1 and TRBJ2-3, the complete variable domain reads KAGVTQTPRYLIKTRGQQVTLSCSPISGHRSVSWYQQTPGQGLQFLFEYFSETQRNKGNFPGRFSGRQFSNSRSEMNVSTLELGDSALYLCASSLDAVTDTQYFGPGTRLTVL.

This clone was observed at least ten times. The chain joins TRBV7-9 to TRBJ2-5; D uncertain. The germline V gene encodes CDR1 SEHNR and CDR2 FQNEAQ (reference sequence). The length of the CDR3 is 15 residues. The V and J ends lost 2 bases and 1 base respectively, with 11 bases between them. For the CDR3, the DNA is TGTGCCAGCAGCTTAACCCCCACGGTCCAAGAGACCCAGTACTTC. Its protein is CASSLTPTVQETQYF.

This clone was detected only once. The CDR3 protein is CSADPAGLGTEAFF. The CDR3 DNA sequence: TGCAGCGCCGACCCGGCCGGCTTGGGCACTGAAGCTTTCTTT. This chain connects TRBV29-1 to TRBJ1-1; the D is unclear. In germline, CDR1 is SQVTM, CDR2 ANQGSEA. The CDR3 extends over 14 amino acids. The V end lost 7 bases, the J end lost 4 bases, and 19 bases lay between the germline ends.

This clone was seen a handful of times. This sample also contains other DNA sequences that code for the same CDR3. The rearrangement uses TRBV15 and TRBJ1-5; no reliable D call. Germline assignment: CDR1 LNHNV and CDR2 YYDKDF (reference sequence). V gave up 0 bases and J gave up 3 bases, with 6 bases separating them. The CDR3 covers 14 residues. The DNA of the CDR3 is TGTGCCACCAGCAGAGATTATTCCAATCAGCCCCAGCATTTT. Translated, it gives CATSRDYSNQPQHF.